A selection of T cell receptor beta chains follows, all from one sample in a study of shared clonotypes between healthy human individuals. TCRdb's table, derived via immunoSEQ multiplex PCR, lists solely in-frame clones and lacks some. The sample holds about 700,000 clones, about 91% seen once. The source material was naive CD8+ T cells sorted from blood. The receptors here all came from a man aged 25 to 45 in good health. Each CDR3 is given with its conserved first and last residue. Each record gives: CDR3 DNA, CDR3 protein, J gene, D gene, clone size, V gene. D genes are given only for firm matches. The size entry is marked missing in some rows and otherwise reads once, few, many or a size class.

cdr3_nt: TGTGCCAGCAGTTTATCCTCAGGGGGCTACGAGCAGTACTTC; cdr3_aa: CASSLSSGGYEQYF; j_call: TRBJ2-7; d_call: TRBD1; clone_size: NA; v_call: TRBV27
cdr3_nt: TGTGCCAGCAGCTTAGTAAAGAGACAGTACAATGAGCAGTTCTTC; cdr3_aa: CASSLVKRQYNEQFF; j_call: TRBJ2-1; d_call: NA; clone_size: NA; v_call: TRBV11-2
cdr3_nt: TGTGCCAGCTGGACAGGAAAAGAGACCCAGTACTTC; cdr3_aa: CASWTGKETQYF; j_call: TRBJ2-5; d_call: TRBD1; clone_size: NA; v_call: TRBV18
cdr3_nt: TGTGCCATCCAGACTAGCGGGGATACCTACGAGCAGTACTTC; cdr3_aa: CAIQTSGDTYEQYF; j_call: TRBJ2-7; d_call: TRBD2; clone_size: NA; v_call: TRBV9
cdr3_nt: TGTGCCAGCAGTTACCGGGCAGGGGACCCGTACGAGCAGTACTTC; cdr3_aa: CASSYRAGDPYEQYF; j_call: TRBJ2-7; d_call: NA; clone_size: NA; v_call: TRBV6-6
cdr3_nt: TGTGCCAGCAGTTACCCGTCGGCCGAAGATGAGCAGTTCTTC; cdr3_aa: CASSYPSAEDEQFF; j_call: TRBJ2-1; d_call: NA; clone_size: NA; v_call: TRBV6-5
cdr3_nt: TGTGCCAGCAGCTGGACGGGCGAGCAGTACTTC; cdr3_aa: CASSWTGEQYF; j_call: TRBJ2-7; d_call: NA; clone_size: few; v_call: TRBV5-6
cdr3_nt: TGCGCCAGCAGCCAAGAAGGCACCCCACAAGAGACCCAGTACTTC; cdr3_aa: CASSQEGTPQETQYF; j_call: TRBJ2-5; d_call: NA; clone_size: NA; v_call: TRBV4-1
cdr3_nt: TGTGCCAGCAGCTCCCGGGACATGCCACGCGGTACGCAGTATTTT; cdr3_aa: CASSSRDMPRGTQYF; j_call: TRBJ2-3; d_call: NA; clone_size: NA; v_call: TRBV7-9
cdr3_nt: TGTGCCAGCAGTTACGGTCAGAGGACTAATGAAAAACTGTTTTTT; cdr3_aa: CASSYGQRTNEKLFF; j_call: TRBJ1-4; d_call: NA; clone_size: NA; v_call: TRBV6-5
cdr3_nt: TGTGCCAGCTCACCAACAGGGGTTACTTACGAGCAGTACTTC; cdr3_aa: CASSPTGVTYEQYF; j_call: TRBJ2-7; d_call: TRBD1; clone_size: NA; v_call: TRBV18
cdr3_nt: TGTGCCAGCAGCCCCTGGGGGGCTGGAAACACCATATATTTT; cdr3_aa: CASSPWGAGNTIYF; j_call: TRBJ1-3; d_call: NA; clone_size: NA; v_call: TRBV9
cdr3_nt: TGTGCCAGCAGTTTAAGAACAGCGGGAGGGCCAGGGGAGCTGTTTTTT; cdr3_aa: CASSLRTAGGPGELFF; j_call: TRBJ2-2; d_call: TRBD2; clone_size: NA; v_call: TRBV27
cdr3_nt: TGTGCCAGCAGCGGAATGAACACTGAAGCTTTCTTT; cdr3_aa: CASSGMNTEAFF; j_call: TRBJ1-1; d_call: NA; clone_size: NA; v_call: TRBV9
cdr3_nt: TGTGCCACCAGCAGAGATCTAGCGGGACGCGAGCAGTACTTC; cdr3_aa: CATSRDLAGREQYF; j_call: TRBJ2-7; d_call: TRBD2; clone_size: NA; v_call: TRBV15
cdr3_nt: TGTGCCAGCGCCGGACAGGGCTACACCGGGGAGCTGTTTTTT; cdr3_aa: CASAGQGYTGELFF; j_call: TRBJ2-2; d_call: TRBD1; clone_size: NA; v_call: TRBV25-1
cdr3_nt: TGCAGCGCCAACGGCCAAGAAGCCTACGAGCAGTACTTC; cdr3_aa: CSANGQEAYEQYF; j_call: TRBJ2-7; d_call: NA; clone_size: few; v_call: TRBV29-1
cdr3_nt: TGTGCCAGCAGTTTAGGTGCCAGGGGGCGATGGGAGCAGTACTTC; cdr3_aa: CASSLGARGRWEQYF; j_call: TRBJ2-7; d_call: TRBD1; clone_size: NA; v_call: TRBV27
cdr3_nt: TGTGCCAGCAGTTACGGGAGGGGCGAGAACACTGAAGCTTTCTTT; cdr3_aa: CASSYGRGENTEAFF; j_call: TRBJ1-1; d_call: NA; clone_size: NA; v_call: TRBV6-6
cdr3_nt: TGTGCGTCTAGAGGGAAACACAATGAGCAGTTCTTC; cdr3_aa: CASRGKHNEQFF; j_call: TRBJ2-1; d_call: NA; clone_size: NA; v_call: TRBV7-9
cdr3_nt: TGTGCCAGCATCCTCGTGTGGGAGCACGGCGAGCAGTACTTC; cdr3_aa: CASILVWEHGEQYF; j_call: TRBJ2-7; d_call: NA; clone_size: NA; v_call: TRBV6-1
cdr3_nt: TGTGCCAGCAGCTGGAGGACGATGCTGGATGGCTACACCTTC; cdr3_aa: CASSWRTMLDGYTF; j_call: TRBJ1-2; d_call: NA; clone_size: NA; v_call: TRBV5-4
cdr3_nt: TGTGCCAGCAGCTTAATACAGGGGGGGTACGAGCAGTACTTC; cdr3_aa: CASSLIQGGYEQYF; j_call: TRBJ2-7; d_call: NA; clone_size: once; v_call: TRBV7-9
cdr3_nt: TGTGCCAGCAGTTTCACTAGCGGCCTCAATGAGCAGTTCTTC; cdr3_aa: CASSFTSGLNEQFF; j_call: TRBJ2-1; d_call: TRBD2; clone_size: NA; v_call: TRBV6-5
cdr3_nt: TGTGCCAGCAGCAGCGGGACTAGCGGGCAGATCTACGAGCAGTACTTC; cdr3_aa: CASSSGTSGQIYEQYF; j_call: TRBJ2-7; d_call: TRBD2; clone_size: NA; v_call: TRBV5-6
cdr3_nt: TGTGCCAGTCGGACTAGCGGGGGGTTATACGAGCAGTACTTC; cdr3_aa: CASRTSGGLYEQYF; j_call: TRBJ2-7; d_call: TRBD2; clone_size: NA; v_call: TRBV28
cdr3_nt: TGCGCCAGCAGCTTGTCTTCCGAGCAGTACTTC; cdr3_aa: CASSLSSEQYF; j_call: TRBJ2-7; d_call: NA; clone_size: NA; v_call: TRBV5-1
cdr3_nt: TGTGCCAGCAGCGGGGCTAGCGGGAGAGGGACAGATACGCAGTATTTT; cdr3_aa: CASSGASGRGTDTQYF; j_call: TRBJ2-3; d_call: TRBD2; clone_size: NA; v_call: TRBV5-4
cdr3_nt: TGTGCCAGCAGCCCGTTGGCAGACGTCTATGGCTACACCTTC; cdr3_aa: CASSPLADVYGYTF; j_call: TRBJ1-2; d_call: NA; clone_size: NA; v_call: TRBV7-9
cdr3_nt: TGTGCCAGCAGCTACTCTATTAGCGGGAGGGAGACCCAGTACTTC; cdr3_aa: CASSYSISGRETQYF; j_call: TRBJ2-5; d_call: TRBD2; clone_size: NA; v_call: TRBV4-2